This T cell receptor beta chain originates from a study of breast tumors, draining lymph nodes, adjacent tissues. Findings of the study overall: Tumor and nontumor repertoires were significantly more similar in luminal-like than in basal-like breast cancer. The lymph node origin of tumor T cells was framed as consistent with a hypothesis, not demonstrated. Tumor repertoires ranked between lymph nodes and nontumor tissue in diversity, with V and J gene preferences. The data were judged consistent with most tumor T cells coming from lymph node and expanding in tumor.

The lymph nodes were axillary draining lymph nodes from breast cancer patients. A note on this clonotype: What it binds is unknown.

TCRdb reprocessed the multiplex PCR reads with MiXCR, giving one entry per CDR3 protein. Here the sample spans about 230,000 distinct CDR3 sequences, approximately 29% being singletons. Losses at the gene ends were 7 bases for V and 2 bases for J; bases not matched to a gene: 4. The V gene's germline CDR1 is SNHLY and CDR2 FYNNEI. The CDR3 runs to 14 residues. This rearrangement joins TRBV2 to TRBJ2-3; 9 bases align to TRBD2. Input material: axillary lymph node tissue. The origin of this receptor is a female donor with breast cancer. Some clones in this sample may be carry-over from other donors' samples. The CDR3 DNA reads as TGTGCCAGCAAGGCTAGCGGGGTCACAGATACGCAGTATTTT. Residues: CASKASGVTDTQYF.